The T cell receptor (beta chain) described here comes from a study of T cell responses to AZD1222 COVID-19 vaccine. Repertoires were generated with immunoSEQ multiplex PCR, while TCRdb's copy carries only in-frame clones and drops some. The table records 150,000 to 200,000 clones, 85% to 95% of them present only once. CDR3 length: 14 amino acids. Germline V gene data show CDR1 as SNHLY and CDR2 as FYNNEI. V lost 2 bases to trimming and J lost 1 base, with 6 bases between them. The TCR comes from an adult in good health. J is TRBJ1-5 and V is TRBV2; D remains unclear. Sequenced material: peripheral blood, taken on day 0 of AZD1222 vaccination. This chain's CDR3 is CASSEIQSNQPQHF. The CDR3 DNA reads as TGTGCCAGCAGTGAAATACAGAGCAATCAGCCCCAGCATTTT.